The clone carrying this T cell receptor (beta chain) was counted a few times. What it recognizes is unknown. Because the CDR3's place on the DNA is in doubt, the DNA is left out and the CDR3 is given as listed by TCRdb. Germline V CDR1 and CDR2: SSHAT, FNYEAQ (reference sequence). The CDR3 spans 13 amino acids, including both terminal residues. The record originates from a study of post-analysis software for immune sequencing data. Whole-study context: Relapsing-remitting, secondary progressive and progressive-relapsing multiple sclerosis were all included among the disease courses.

Sequencing libraries made from TCR beta cDNA carried unique molecular identifiers. The authors obtained roughly 500,000 cDNA molecules from approximately 0.91 to 9.4 million T cells. Using its own MiXCR run on the PCR reads, TCRdb lists one record per CDR3 protein. In the table there are about 540,000 distinct CDR3 sequences, around a third of which are singletons. The study's findings and limits: F measure grouped same-batch samples tightly together. Multiple sclerosis was associated with a significant reduction in normalized Chao1 diversity relative to controls. Patients used about five TRBV segments, including TRBV5-6, TRBV5-1 and TRBV20-1, more often than controls.

The genes are TRBV7-7 and TRBJ2-1; TRBD1 is the table's D call and was not checked against the DNA. This clonotype was sampled from a girl aged 2 to 17 with multiple sclerosis. Sequencing was done on a sample of blood. CDR3 in amino acids: CASSFGPGNEQFF.